This TCR beta chain comes out of a study of regulatory T cells in long-lasting Graves disease. General observations from the study: For persistent Graves' patients, TCR diversity was lower than for newly diagnosed ones. Blood alone, not thyroid tissue, was studied. In persistent patients, shared public clonotypes (roughly 2,800) outnumbered those in new patients (roughly 1,000).

Both iRepertoire HTBI primers and Arm-PCR of CDR3 regions were used to build the TCR beta libraries. From the multiplex PCR reads, TCRdb called clonotypes with MiXCR, one entry per CDR3 protein. This sample has around 400,000 distinct CDR3 sequences, with around a quarter found just once. The time point: persistent/refractory GD, antithyroid drugs over 5 years with positive TRAb. Extracted PBMC RNA gave rise to the TCR library. A blood draw put approximately 9 milliliters of peripheral blood into EDTA tubes. This clonotype was detected a few times. No antigen is known for it. Per germline, CDR1 LNHDA and CDR2 SQIVND (reference sequence). The CDR3 has 18 amino acids. V was cut by 3 bases and J by 0 bases, with 15 bases left in between.

The sample here was peripheral blood mononuclear cells (PBMCs), taken when the disease was refractory, from a patient treated with antithyroid drugs. The sequence was collected from a female donor with Graves disease. The chain uses TRBV19 and TRBJ1-6, with no clear D. CDR3 sequence: CASSIRTTKSSYNSPLHF. For the CDR3, the DNA is TGTGCCAGTAGTATCCGGACGACAAAGAGCTCCTATAATTCACCCCTCCACTTT.